Below, 3 T cell receptor beta chains from the same sample are listed, as sequenced in a study of T cells in Graves' hyperthyroidism and ophthalmopathy (dated 2019 in TCRdb). The receptor library was made with multiplex PCR. Sequencing was performed on an Illumina HiSeq 2000. The TCR beta CDR3 regions were amplified from RNA transcripts. A first-round RT-PCR of the TCR CDR3 used the HTBI primer set with the Qiagen OneStep RT-PCR kit. TCRdb redid the processing of the public reads, applying fastp at Q25 and MiXCR, and retained in-frame beta chains. Rows are combined by CDR3 protein, so each entry shows the most common genes and DNA. This sample comprises over 350,000 distinct CDR3 sequences, roughly 14% of them detected only once. Less than 15% of the sample comes from the top ten. Sequencing was done on a sample of blood. These receptors were collected from a man between 18 and 29 years old with Graves' ophthalmopathy.

Note on this clonotype: A much larger clone lies a single base off, so this may be a read error. The chain has TRBV30 and TRBJ1-2; D gene uncertain. The CDR3 is 13 amino acids. Trimming shortened V by 0 bases and J by 8 bases, and 13 bases separated the two germline ends. Germline CDR1 and CDR2: GTSNPN and SVGIG (reference sequence). CDR3 nucleotide sequence: TGTGCCTGGAGTGTAACGGACCCGGGGGGCTACACCTTC. Amino acids: CAWSVTDPGGYTF. Based on the CDR3 plus reference TRBV30 and TRBJ1-2, the full variable domain is SQTIHQWPATLVQPVGSPLSLECTVEGTSNPNLYWYRQAAGRGLQLLFYSVGIGQISSEVPQNLSASRPQDRQFILSSKKLLLSDSGFYLCAWSVTDPGGYTFGSGTRLTVV.

This clonotype came up many times. The V gene is TRBV10-1, the J gene TRBJ2-7; a possible D gene is TRBD1 (6 bases). Germline assignment: CDR1 WNHNN and CDR2 SYGVQD (reference sequence). V lost 6 bases and J 5 bases, leaving 14 bases between the germline ends. The CDR3 is 13 residues long. CDR3 amino acids: CASSRGDGNEQYF. In DNA, the CDR3 is TGCGCCAGCAGCAGGGGAGACGGCAACGAGCAGTACTTC.

This clonotype was counted ten times or more. The V and J genes are TRBV5-1 and TRBJ2-1; D is undetermined. Germline V gene lookup returns CDR1 SGHRS and CDR2 YFSETQ. This CDR3 has 15 amino acids. With 4 bases removed from V and 5 bases from J, the gap between germline ends came to 16 bases. CDR3 sequence (DNA): TGCGCCAGCAGCCCCCGAGGTGGGCCGGACAATGAGCAGTTCTTC. Translated: CASSPRGGPDNEQFF. The entire variable domain, with the rest obtained from reference TRBV5-1 and TRBJ2-1, is as follows: KAGVTQTPRYLIKTRGQQVTLSCSPISGHRSVSWYQQTPGQGLQFLFEYFSETQRNKGNFPGRFSGRQFSNSRSEMNVSTLELGDSALYLCASSPRGGPDNEQFFGPGTRLTVL.